Described below is a single T cell receptor (beta chain) sequence and its context. The antigen is not known. The method was immunoSEQ multiplex PCR; TCRdb's version includes in-frame clones alone and lacks a portion of them. The table has 15,000 to 20,000 clones, around 82% seen once; the top ten hold 3.4%. PCR or immunohistochemistry showed mismatch repair deficiency in every enrolled patient. TCR sequencing covered a few patients who responded to pembrolizumab. The CDR3 runs 11 residues. The germline CDR1 and CDR2 sequences are SEHNR and FQNEAQ (reference sequence). J was trimmed by 10 bases and V by 4 bases; bases with no gene match: 2. The data are from a study of PD-1 blockade in mismatch repair-deficient tumors. Looking at the study overall: Enrolled about 2012-2016, patients had progressing, pretreated mismatch repair-deficient cancers of approximately 13 types. The study, taken as a whole, reports: Tumor-resident clones, often undetectable pretreatment in blood, expanded then contracted after pembrolizumab.

The sample here was PBMCs, taken 4 weeks after starting pembrolizumab. The chain joins TRBV7-9 to TRBJ2-3; 7 bases align to TRBD2. This TCR was sampled from an adult with mismatch repair-deficient cancer. The CDR3: CASSWTSPQYF. CDR3 DNA sequence: TGTGCCAGCAGCTGGACTAGTCCGCAGTATTTT.